These 5 T cell receptor beta chains share one sample of origin, sequenced in a study of T cells in Graves' hyperthyroidism and ophthalmopathy. The investigators amplified TCR beta CDR3 regions from RNA transcripts. A first-round RT-PCR of the TCR CDR3 used the HTBI primer set. TCRdb called the multiplex PCR reads again in MiXCR, with one record for every CDR3 protein. The sample has 45,000 or so distinct CDR3 sequences, 45% to 50% seen once. Sequenced sample: peripheral blood or thyroid tissue (not recorded which). The receptor source for this set is a woman aged 50 to 60 with Graves' hyperthyroidism.

V and J are TRBV20-1 and TRBJ2-7, with 13 bases identical to TRBD2. The CDR3 runs to 15 residues. Trimming removed 4 bases from V and 6 bases from J; junction bases left unmatched: 9. Germline assignment: CDR1 DFQATT and CDR2 SNEGSKA (reference sequence). The CDR3 DNA reads TGCAGTGCTATTGCCGGGACTAGCGGGACGGGCGAGCAGTACTTC. Its protein is CSAIAGTSGTGEQYF.

V is TRBV24-1 and J is TRBJ2-7; 13 nucleotides align to TRBD2. TRBJ2-5 explains the end of the DNA better; the J call may be wrong. The CDR3 runs 17 residues. CDR1 is KGHDR, CDR2 SFDVKD, per germline. The CDR3 sequence: CATSDKGLAGPRETQYF. In nucleotides, the CDR3 is TGTGCCACCAGTGACAAGGGACTAGCGGGACCTCGAGAGACCCAGTACTTC.

This clonotype was counted ten times or more. V gene TRBV28 combines with J gene TRBJ2-5; 10 positions match TRBD2. CDR1 is MDHEN, CDR2 SYDVKM, per germline. The length of the CDR3 is 15 residues. V dropped 8 bases and J dropped 8; count of bases not matched to a gene: 14. Here the CDR3 DNA reads TGTGCCAGCTCCGCCACTCTAGCGGGAGAGTATACCCAGTACTTC. Protein: CASSATLAGEYTQYF. Variable domain in full (rest from reference TRBV28 and TRBJ2-5): DVKVTQSSRYLVKRTGEKVFLECVQDMDHENMFWYRQDPGLGLRLIYFSYDVKMKEKGDIPEGYSVSREKKERFSLILESASTNQTSMYLCASSATLAGEYTQYFGPGTRLLVL.

A few counts support this clonotype. This chain links TRBV7-9 with TRBJ2-5; D is possibly TRBD1 (6 bases). Deletions cut 6 bases from V and 4 bases from J, with 21 bases between. The CDR3 has 16 residues. Germline values: CDR1 SEHNR, CDR2 FQNEAQ (reference sequence). The CDR3 bases are TGTGCCAGCAGGGGGGCTGCGAGGTGGGGCGGAGAGACCCAGTACTTC. Encoded protein: CASRGAARWGGETQYF.

This chain uses TRBV7-2 with TRBJ1-1; D is perhaps TRBD1 (5 bases). The V end lost 6 bases, the J end lost 1 base, and 21 bases lay between the germline ends. CDR1 and CDR2 from the germline V gene are SGHTA and FQGNSA. This CDR3 has 17 residues. CDR3 protein: CASSVRDGADGNTEAFF. CDR3 nucleotide sequence: TGTGCCAGCAGTGTCCGGGACGGCGCCGACGGGAACACTGAAGCTTTCTTT.